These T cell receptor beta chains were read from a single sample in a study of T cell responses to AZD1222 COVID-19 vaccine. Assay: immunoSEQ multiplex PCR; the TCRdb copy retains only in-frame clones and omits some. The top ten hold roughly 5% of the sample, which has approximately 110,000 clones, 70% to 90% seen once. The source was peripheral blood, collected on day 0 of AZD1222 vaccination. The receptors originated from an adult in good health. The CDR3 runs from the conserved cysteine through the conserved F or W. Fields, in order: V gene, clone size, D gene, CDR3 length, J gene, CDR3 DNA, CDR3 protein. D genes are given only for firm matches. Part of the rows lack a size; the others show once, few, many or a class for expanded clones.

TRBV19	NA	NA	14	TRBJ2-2	TGTGCCAGTCGCTTGGGGGCGGACACCGGGGAGCTGTTTTTT	CASRLGADTGELFF
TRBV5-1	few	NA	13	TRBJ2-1	TGCGCCAGCAGGGGACCTCCCTACAATGAGCAGTTCTTC	CASRGPPYNEQFF
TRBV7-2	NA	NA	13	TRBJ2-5	TGTGCCAGCAGCAAATCGTACCAAGAGACCCAGTACTTC	CASSKSYQETQYF
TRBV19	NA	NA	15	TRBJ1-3	TGTGCCAGTAGTATGATGGTGGGGCCTGGAAACACCATATATTTT	CASSMMVGPGNTIYF
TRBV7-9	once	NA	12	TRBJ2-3	TGTGCCAGCAGCTATCAGGCAGATACGCAGTATTTT	CASSYQADTQYF
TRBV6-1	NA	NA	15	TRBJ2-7	TGTGCCAGCAGTGAAGGGTGGGACACCTCCCACGAGCAGTACTTC	CASSEGWDTSHEQYF
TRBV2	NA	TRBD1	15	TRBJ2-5	TGTGCCAGCAACAGACAGGGGAGCGGCCAAGAGACCCAGTACTTC	CASNRQGSGQETQYF
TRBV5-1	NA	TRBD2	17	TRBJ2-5	TGCGCCAGCAGCGGGGGACTAGCGGGGGACCGCCAAGAGACCCAGTACTTC	CASSGGLAGDRQETQYF
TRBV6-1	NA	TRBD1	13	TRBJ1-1	TGTGCCAGCACCCGGACAGGGGATACTGAAGCTTTCTTT	CASTRTGDTEAFF
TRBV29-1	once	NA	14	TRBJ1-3	TGCAGCGTTGCTCTCCAGGGACCTGGAAACACCATATATTTT	CSVALQGPGNTIYF
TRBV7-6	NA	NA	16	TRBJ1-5	TGTGCCAGCAGCCCACTACAGGATTTTAGCAATCAGCCCCAGCATTTT	CASSPLQDFSNQPQHF
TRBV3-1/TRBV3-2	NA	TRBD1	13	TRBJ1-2	TGTGCCAGCAGCCGGGGACAGGGTAACGGCTACACCTTC	CASSRGQGNGYTF
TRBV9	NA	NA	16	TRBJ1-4	TGTGCCAGCAGCGTAGCCCCGGATGCAACTAATGAAAAACTGTTTTTT	CASSVAPDATNEKLFF
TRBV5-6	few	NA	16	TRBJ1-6	TGTGCCAGCAGCTTGAGGCGAATGCTACATAATTCACCCCTCCACTTT	CASSLRRMLHNSPLHF
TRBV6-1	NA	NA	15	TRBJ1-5	TGTGCCAGCAGAGAACAGGGTGGCGGCAATCAGCCCCAGCATTTT	CASREQGGGNQPQHF
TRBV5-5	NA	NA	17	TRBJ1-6	TGTGCCAGCAGCTTCTACTCCGGCGCAGGGAACAATTCACCCCTCCACTTT	CASSFYSGAGNNSPLHF
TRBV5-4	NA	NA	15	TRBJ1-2	TGTGCCAGCAGCTTGGAGGGGGGGGCGCGATATGGCTACACCTTC	CASSLEGGARYGYTF
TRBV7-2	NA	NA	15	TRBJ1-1	TGTGCCAGCAGCCCTGAATTGGTTTGGAACACTGAAGCTTTCTTT	CASSPELVWNTEAFF
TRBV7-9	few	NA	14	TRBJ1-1	TGTGCCAGCAGCCTTCTAACAGTGAACACTGAAGCTTTCTTT	CASSLLTVNTEAFF
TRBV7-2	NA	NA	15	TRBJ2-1	TGTGCCAGCAGCCCATCTGATGGGGGACTTGGTGAGCAGTTCTTC	CASSPSDGGLGEQFF
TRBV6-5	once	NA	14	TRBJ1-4	TGTGCCAGCAGCTCCGGGGACCAGAGTGAAAAACTGTTTTTT	CASSSGDQSEKLFF
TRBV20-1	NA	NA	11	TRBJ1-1	TGCAGTGCTACAGGGGTAACTGAAGCTTTCTTT	CSATGVTEAFF
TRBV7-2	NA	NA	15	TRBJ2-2	TGTGCCAGCAGCTTAGCGCTCGGGGTGGCCGGGGAGCTGTTTTTT	CASSLALGVAGELFF
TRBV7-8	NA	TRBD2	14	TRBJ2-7	TGTGCCAGCAGTTCGGGACTAGTCTCCTACGAGCAGTACTTC	CASSSGLVSYEQYF
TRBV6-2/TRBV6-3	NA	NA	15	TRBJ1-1	TGTGCCAGCAGTACACCGGGGACGGCCCACACTGAAGCTTTCTTT	CASSTPGTAHTEAFF
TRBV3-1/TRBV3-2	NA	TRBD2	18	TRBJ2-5	TGTGCCAGCAGCCAAGAATCACGACTAGCGGGGGGCAAAGAGACCCAGTACTTC	CASSQESRLAGGKETQYF
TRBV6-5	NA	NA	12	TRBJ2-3	TGTGCCAGCAGCCCATCCGGGGATACGCAGTATTTT	CASSPSGDTQYF